This T cell receptor (beta chain) comes out of a study of CD8 T cells in ankylosing spondylitis. This clonotype was counted a few times. TCRdb reanalysed the 5' RACE reads using MiXCR and keeps one entry per CDR3 protein. The table has roughly 130,000 distinct CDR3 sequences, around 13% seen once. Trimming removed 2 bases at V and 2 bases at J, with 6 bases between. Germline V gene data show CDR1 as DFQATT and CDR2 as SNEGSKA (reference sequence). The CDR3 is 13 amino acids. Sequencing was done on a sample of blood, either unsorted or a sorted T cell fraction (not recorded which). The sequence was collected from a female donor with ankylosing spondylitis or in good health (not recorded which). V gene TRBV20-1 combines with J gene TRBJ2-2; D call uncertain. CDR3 region: CSARPSNTGELFF. The CDR3 DNA follows: TGCAGTGCTAGACCCAGCAACACCGGGGAGCTGTTTTTT.